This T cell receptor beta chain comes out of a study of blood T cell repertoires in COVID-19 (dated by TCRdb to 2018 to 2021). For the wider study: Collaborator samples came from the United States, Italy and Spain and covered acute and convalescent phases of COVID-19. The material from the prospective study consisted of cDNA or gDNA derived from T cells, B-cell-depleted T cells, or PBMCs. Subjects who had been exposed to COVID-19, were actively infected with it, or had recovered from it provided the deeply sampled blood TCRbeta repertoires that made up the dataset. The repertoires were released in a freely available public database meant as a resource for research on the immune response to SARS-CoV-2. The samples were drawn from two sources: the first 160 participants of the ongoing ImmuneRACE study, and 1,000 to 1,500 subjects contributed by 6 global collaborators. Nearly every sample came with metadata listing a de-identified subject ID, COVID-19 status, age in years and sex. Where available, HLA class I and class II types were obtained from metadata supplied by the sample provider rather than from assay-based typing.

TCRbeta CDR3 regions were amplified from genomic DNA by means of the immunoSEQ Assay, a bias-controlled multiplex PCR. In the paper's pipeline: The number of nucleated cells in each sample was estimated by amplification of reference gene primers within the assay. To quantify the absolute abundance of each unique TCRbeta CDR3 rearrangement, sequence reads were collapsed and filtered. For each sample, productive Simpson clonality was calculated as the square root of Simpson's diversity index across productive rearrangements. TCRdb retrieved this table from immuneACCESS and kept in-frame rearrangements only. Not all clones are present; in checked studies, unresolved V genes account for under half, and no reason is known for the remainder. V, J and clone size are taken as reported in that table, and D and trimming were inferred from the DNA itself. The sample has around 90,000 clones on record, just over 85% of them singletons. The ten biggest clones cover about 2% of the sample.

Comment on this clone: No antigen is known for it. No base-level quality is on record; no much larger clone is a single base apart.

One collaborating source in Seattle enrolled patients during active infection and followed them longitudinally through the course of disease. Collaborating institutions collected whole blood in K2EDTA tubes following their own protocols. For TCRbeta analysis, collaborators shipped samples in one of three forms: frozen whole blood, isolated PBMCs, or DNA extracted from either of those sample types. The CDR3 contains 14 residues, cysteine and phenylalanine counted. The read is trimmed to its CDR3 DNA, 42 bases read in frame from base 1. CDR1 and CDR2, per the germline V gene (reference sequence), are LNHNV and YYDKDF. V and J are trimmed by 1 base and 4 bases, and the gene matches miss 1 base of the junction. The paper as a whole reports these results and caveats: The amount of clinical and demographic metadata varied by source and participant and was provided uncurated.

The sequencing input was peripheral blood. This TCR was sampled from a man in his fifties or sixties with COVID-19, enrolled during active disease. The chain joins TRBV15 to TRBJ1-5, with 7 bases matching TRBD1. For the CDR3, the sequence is CATSRGQGNQPQHF. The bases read TGTGCCACCAGCAGAGGACAGGGAAATCAGCCCCAGCATTTT.